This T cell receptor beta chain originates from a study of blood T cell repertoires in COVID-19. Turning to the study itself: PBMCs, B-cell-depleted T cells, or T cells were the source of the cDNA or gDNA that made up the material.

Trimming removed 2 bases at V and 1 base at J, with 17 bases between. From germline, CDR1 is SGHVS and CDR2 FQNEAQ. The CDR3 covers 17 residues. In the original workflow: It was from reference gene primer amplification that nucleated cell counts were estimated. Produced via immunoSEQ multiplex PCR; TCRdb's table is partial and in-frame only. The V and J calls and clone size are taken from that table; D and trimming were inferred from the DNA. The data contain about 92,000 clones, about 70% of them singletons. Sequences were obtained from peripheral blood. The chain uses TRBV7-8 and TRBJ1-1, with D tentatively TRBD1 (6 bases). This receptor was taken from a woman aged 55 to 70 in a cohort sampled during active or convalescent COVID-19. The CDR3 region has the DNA TGTGCCAGCAGCTTATATATTGGGGGGGGCCAGAACACTGAAGCTTTCTTT. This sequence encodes CASSLYIGGGQNTEAFF.